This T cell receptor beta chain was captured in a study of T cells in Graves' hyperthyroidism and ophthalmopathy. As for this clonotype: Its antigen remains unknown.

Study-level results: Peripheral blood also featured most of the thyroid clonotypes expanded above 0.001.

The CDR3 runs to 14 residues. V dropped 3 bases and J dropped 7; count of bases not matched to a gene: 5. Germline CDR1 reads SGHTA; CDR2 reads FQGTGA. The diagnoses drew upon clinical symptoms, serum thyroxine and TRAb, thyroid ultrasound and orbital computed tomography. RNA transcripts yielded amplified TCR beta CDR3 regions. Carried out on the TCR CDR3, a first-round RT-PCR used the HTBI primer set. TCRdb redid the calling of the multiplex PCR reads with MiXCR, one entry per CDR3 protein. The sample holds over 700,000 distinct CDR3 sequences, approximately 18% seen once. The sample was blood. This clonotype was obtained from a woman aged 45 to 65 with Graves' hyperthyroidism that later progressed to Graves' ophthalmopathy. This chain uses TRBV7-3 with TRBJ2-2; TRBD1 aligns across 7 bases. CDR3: CASSFLQGSGELFF. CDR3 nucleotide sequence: TGTGCCAGCAGCTTCCTACAGGGGAGCGGGGAGCTGTTTTTT.